The clone carrying this TCR beta chain was seen many times. Its antigen is unidentified. This sample was taken from a study of T cell repertoires in cytomegalovirus infection. General study results and limits: CMV-specific HLA-C-restricted TCR beta clonotypes dominated the ex vivo response.

TCRdb re-called the reads with MiXCR, one entry per CDR3 protein. The sample lists 120,000 to 150,000 distinct CDR3 sequences, about 6.5% seen once, with 18% in the top ten. This CDR3 comprises 14 residues. CDR1 is MNHNY, CDR2 SVGAGI, per germline (reference sequence). V shed 0 bases and J shed 7 bases, with 12 bases lying between them. V gene TRBV6-6 combines with J gene TRBJ1-1; D perhaps matches TRBD1 (6 bases). The sample taken for sequencing was PBMCs. The sequence derives from a human donor in good health (CMV status not recorded). Some clones in this sample may be carry-over from other donors' samples. The CDR3, as DNA: TGTGCCAGCAGTTACTCCAGGGGCGCTGGTGAAGCTTTCTTT. Its translation is CASSYSRGAGEAFF.